This TCR beta chain was captured by sequencing in a study of Graves' ophthalmopathy and Graves' hyperthyroidism. Overall study results and limits: Both an approximately 70% sensitivity and an approximately 79% specificity characterized the model's predictions of ophthalmopathy progression. Between ophthalmopathy and stable hyperthyroidism, a 13-signature model drew a separation with 87.88% sensitivity and approximately 81% specificity. In blood, most expanded thyroid clonotypes above 0.001 frequency were also detected.

This clonotype was detected only a few times. The antigen remains unidentified. Germline V gene data show CDR1 as DFQATT and CDR2 as SNEGSKA (reference sequence). The CDR3 is 14 residues long. Trimming cost V 5 bases and J 3 bases, with 17 bases left between them. Presentation of ophthalmopathy in the donors involved moderate-to-severe activity, CAS ≥3, NOSPECS ≥4 and a duration under 3 months. The authors amplified TCR beta CDR3 regions from RNA transcripts. HTBI primers were used in a first-round RT-PCR, which preceded a second-round multiplex PCR. Each CDR3 protein is one row after TCRdb ran MiXCR on the multiplex PCR reads. Of almost 750,000 distinct CDR3 sequences listed, 35% to 50% were seen once; the top ten hold 35% to 55%.

The chain links TRBV20-1 to TRBJ2-7, with no clear D. This clonotype originated in an adult man with Graves' ophthalmopathy. The source material was peripheral blood. Written as DNA, the CDR3 is TGCAGTGCTGGTGACTCTCTAGATCTCTACGAGCAGTACTTC. Encoded protein: CSAGDSLDLYEQYF.